This entry features one T cell receptor (beta chain) sequence. Trimming shortened V by 7 bases and J by 6 bases, and 8 bases separated the two germline ends. The CDR3 covers 11 residues. Germline CDR1 and CDR2: MDHEN and SYDVKM. These data belong to a study of T cell clones after liver transplantation. Repertoires were generated with immunoSEQ multiplex PCR, while TCRdb's copy carries only in-frame clones and drops some. The top ten hold around 9.1% of the sample, which has tens of thousands of clones, 60% to 80% seen once. V usage is TRBV28 and J usage is TRBJ2-3; D is unresolved. Sequencing was performed on CD4+ T cells from blood, taken at the 22-month timepoint. This TCR came from a human patient who received a liver transplant. The T cells may come from the graft donor. CDR3 sequence reads: CASTTPDTQYF. In nucleotides, the CDR3 is TGTGCCAGCACTACACCGGATACGCAGTATTTT.